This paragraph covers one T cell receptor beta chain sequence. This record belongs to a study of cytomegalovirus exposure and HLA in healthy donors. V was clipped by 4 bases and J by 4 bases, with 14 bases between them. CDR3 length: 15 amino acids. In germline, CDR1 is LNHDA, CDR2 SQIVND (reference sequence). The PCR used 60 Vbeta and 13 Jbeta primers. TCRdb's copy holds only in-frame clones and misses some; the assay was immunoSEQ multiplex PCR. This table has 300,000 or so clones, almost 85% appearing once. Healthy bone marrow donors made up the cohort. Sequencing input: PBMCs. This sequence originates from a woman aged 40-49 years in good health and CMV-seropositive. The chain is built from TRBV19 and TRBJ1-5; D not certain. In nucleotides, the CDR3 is TGTGCCAGTAGTACGAGGACGGCGGGGAATCAGCCCCAGCATTTT. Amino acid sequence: CASSTRTAGNQPQHF.